Listed here are 32 T cell receptor beta chains from one sample, sequenced in a study of CD8 T cells in Susac syndrome (dated by TCRdb to about 2019). The library was obtained by the immunoSEQ multiplex PCR assay. RNA was extracted using the RNeasy kit, and about 0.45 to 1 ug of the RNA was reverse transcribed with random hexamers. In TCRdb, the public reads were trimmed at Q25 with fastp and aligned with MiXCR, with productive beta chains retained. Identical CDR3 protein sequences are pooled into one entry, listed with their most common genes and DNA. This sample comprises around 180,000 distinct CDR3 sequences, 80% to 95% of them detected only once. The ten largest clones add up to under 0.095% of the sample. The sequenced sample consisted of CD4+ T cells from PBMCs. The receptors originated from a human donor with multiple sclerosis.

J is TRBJ2-7 and V is TRBV29-1; D possibly matches TRBD1 or TRBD2 (7 bases each). From germline, CDR1 is SQVTM and CDR2 ANQGSEA. The V end was cut by 2 bases, the J end by 5 bases, with 13 bases between. The CDR3 is 13 amino acids. The DNA of the CDR3 is TGCAGCGTTGAAAACCCAGGGGGGGACGAGCAGTACTTC. Translation gives CSVENPGGDEQYF.

The chain recombines TRBV2 with TRBJ1-5, with D uncertain. Trimming shortened V by 2 bases and J by 2 bases, and 7 bases separated the two germline ends. Germline V CDR1 and CDR2: SNHLY, FYNNEI. The CDR3 is made up of 14 amino acids. The CDR3 nucleotides read TGTGCCAGCAGTGAACTTGATGGCAATCAGCCCCAGCATTTT. Protein sequence: CASSELDGNQPQHF.

The sample holds one count of this clonotype. The chain uses TRBV20-1 and TRBJ2-1, with 8 bases that match TRBD1. The CDR3 consists of 14 residues. The V gene end was trimmed by 4 bases and the J gene end by 2 bases; junction bases not matched to a gene: 4. Germline CDR1 DFQATT, CDR2 SNEGSKA (reference sequence). This CDR3 reads CSAIWTGPYNEQFF. CDR3 sequence (DNA): TGCAGTGCTATATGGACAGGGCCCTACAATGAGCAGTTCTTC.

The chain couples TRBV9 to TRBJ2-1, with a tentative D call TRBD2 (6 bases). The length of the CDR3 is 13 residues. V was cut by 4 bases and J by 4 bases, with 9 bases left in between. Per the germline V gene, CDR1 is SGDLS and CDR2 is YYNGEE. This CDR3 is CASSLAVYNEQFF. CDR3 coding DNA: TGTGCCAGCAGCTTAGCGGTTTACAATGAGCAGTTCTTC. Full variable domain (rest looked up from reference TRBV9 and TRBJ2-1): DSGVTQTPKHLITATGQRVTLRCSPRSGDLSVYWYQQSLDQGLQFLIQYYNGEERAKGNILERFSAQQFPDLHSELNLSSLELGDSALYFCASSLAVYNEQFFGPGTRLTVL.

The chain links TRBV18 to TRBJ2-7; tentatively, D is TRBD1 or TRBD2 (5 bases each). This CDR3 comprises 15 residues. Germline CDR1 and CDR2: KGHSH and LQKENI. The germline V and J ends were trimmed by 4 bases and 2 bases, with 15 bases remaining between them. CDR3 DNA: TGTGCCAGCTCACGCCCCGGGACCTCAGCCTACGAGCAGTACTTC. It specifies CASSRPGTSAYEQYF.

This clonotype was observed once. This rearrangement joins TRBV7-2 to TRBJ1-2; D is unclear. Germline V gene data show CDR1 as SGHTA and CDR2 as FQGNSA. The CDR3 contains 13 residues. The V end lost 5 bases, the J end lost 0 bases, and 7 bases lay between the germline ends. CDR3 nucleotide sequence: TGTGCCAGCAGCCCTGGGGCTAACTATGGCTACACCTTC. Translation: CASSPGANYGYTF.

The V gene is TRBV2, the J gene TRBJ2-3; 12 bases align to TRBD2. The germline CDR1 and CDR2 sequences are SNHLY and FYNNEI. After removal of 6 bases from V and 2 bases from J, the junction contained 6 bases not matched to a gene. This CDR3 spans 16 amino acids. CDR3 residues: CASRHTSGGYTDTQYF. The CDR3 DNA reads as TGTGCCAGCAGGCACACTAGCGGGGGGTACACAGATACGCAGTATTTT.

The rearrangement links TRBV5-1 to TRBJ2-5; D is undetermined. Trimming cost V 0 bases and J 2 bases, with 11 bases left between them. Germline CDR1 SGHRS, CDR2 YFSETQ. This CDR3 contains 15 residues. This CDR3 reads CASSLGPRPQETQYF. CDR3 DNA sequence: TGCGCCAGCAGCTTGGGGCCCCGACCGCAAGAGACCCAGTACTTC.

V is TRBV30 and J is TRBJ2-3; no definite D call. V was clipped by 0 bases and J by 0 bases, with 4 bases between them. The germline V gene encodes CDR1 GTSNPN and CDR2 SVGIG (reference sequence). This CDR3 has 13 residues. CDR3 nucleotide sequence: TGTGCCTGGAGTGTAGGTAGCACAGATACGCAGTATTTT. It yields the protein CAWSVGSTDTQYF.

The chain uses TRBV7-9 and TRBJ1-1; no definite D call. The CDR3 spans 13 residues. Germline CDR1 reads SEHNR; CDR2 reads FQNEAQ (reference sequence). Trimming removed 3 bases at V and 6 bases at J, with 11 bases between. The CDR3 DNA reads as TGTGCCAGCAGCTTGTCTCCCGGGGCTGAAGCTTTCTTT. Residues: CASSLSPGAEAFF. The whole variable domain, filled in from reference TRBV7-9 and TRBJ1-1, reads DTGVSQNPRHKITKRGQNVTFRCDPISEHNRLYWYRQTLGQGPEFLTYFQNEAQLEKSRLLSDRFSAERPKGSFSTLEIQRTEQGDSAMYLCASSLSPGAEAFFGQGTRLTVV.

The chain uses TRBV10-3 and TRBJ2-2; D is perhaps TRBD2 (5 bases). V was pared by 0 bases and J by 3 bases, with 8 bases between. The germline gives CDR1 ENHRY, CDR2 SYGVKD. This CDR3 is 15 amino acids long. The CDR3 region has the DNA TGTGCCATCAGTGAGTCCGTGAGGGACACCGGGGAGCTGTTTTTT. It encodes CAISESVRDTGELFF.

The V and J genes are TRBV6-1 and TRBJ2-1, with D unclear. This CDR3 region has 17 residues. Germline-derived CDR1 and CDR2 are MNHNS and SASEGT. Trimming removed 0 bases at V and 0 bases at J, with 12 bases between. The CDR3 here is CASSEAYKGSSYNEQFF. The CDR3 nucleotides are TGTGCCAGCAGTGAAGCGTATAAAGGCAGCTCCTACAATGAGCAGTTCTTC.

The chain employs TRBV10-2 and TRBJ1-5, with 8 bases matching TRBD1. V gave up 8 bases and J gave up 4 bases; unmatched junction bases: 7. This CDR3 region has 14 residues. CDR1 is WSHSY, CDR2 SAAADI, per germline. This CDR3 is CASGPGGENQPQHF. The CDR3 nucleotides read TGCGCCAGCGGTCCAGGGGGCGAAAATCAGCCCCAGCATTTT.

J is TRBJ2-3 and V is TRBV18, with D possibly TRBD2 on 5 matching bases. Trimming took 2 bases from V and 5 from J, leaving 11 bases between them. The CDR3 is 14 residues long. The germline V gene encodes CDR1 KGHSH and CDR2 LQKENI. DNA of the CDR3: TGTGCCAGCTCACCAGTCCCCGCGGGAGATACGCAGTATTTT. Protein sequence: CASSPVPAGDTQYF.

The gene calls are TRBV2 and TRBJ2-3; D is uncertain. Per germline, CDR1 SNHLY and CDR2 FYNNEI. This CDR3 is 13 amino acids long. Trimming left V 2 bases short and J 8 bases short, with 11 bases between. This CDR3 is CASSELTPGTQYF. The CDR3 bases are TGTGCCAGCAGTGAATTGACTCCGGGTACGCAGTATTTT. The full variable domain, rest sourced from reference TRBV2 and TRBJ2-3, is EPEVTQTPSHQVTQMGQEVILRCVPISNHLYFYWYRQILGQKVEFLVSFYNNEISEKSEIFDDQFSVERPDGSNFTLKIRSTKLEDSAMYFCASSELTPGTQYFGPGTRLTVL.

The V gene is TRBV6-1, the J gene TRBJ2-7; D possibly matches TRBD1 or TRBD2 (5 bases each). Germline lookup yields CDR1 MNHNS and CDR2 SASEGT. Trimming took off 4 bases at V and 2 bases at J, with 15 bases between the two ends. This CDR3 contains 15 residues. The chain's CDR3 is CASSAAGTAAYEQYF. CDR3 nucleotide sequence: TGTGCCAGCAGTGCAGCCGGGACGGCCGCCTACGAGCAGTACTTC.

V usage is TRBV28 and J usage is TRBJ2-5; unclear D gene. Germline V gene data show CDR1 as MDHEN and CDR2 as SYDVKM. The CDR3 loop spans 14 amino acids. Trimming shortened V by 5 bases and J by 1 base, and 11 bases separated the two germline ends. This CDR3 reads CASSLHTTQETQYF. The CDR3 DNA sequence: TGTGCCAGCAGTCTCCATACTACCCAAGAGACCCAGTACTTC.

The rearrangement joins TRBV28 to TRBJ1-1, with no clear D. The V gene lost 6 bases and the J gene lost 7 bases, with 9 bases spanning the gap. The germline V gene has CDR1 MDHEN and CDR2 SYDVKM. This CDR3 has 11 amino acids. The CDR3: CASSSDGEAFF. The CDR3 DNA sequence: TGTGCCAGCAGCTCCGACGGTGAAGCTTTCTTT.

The chain employs TRBV11-1 and TRBJ2-5, with D unresolved. V gave up 7 bases and J gave up 2 bases, with 14 bases separating them. Germline CDR1 SGHAT, CDR2 FQDESV (reference sequence). This CDR3 comprises 14 residues. CDR3 region: CASKLRRNQETQYF. The CDR3 nucleotides read TGTGCCAGCAAGCTCCGGCGCAATCAAGAGACCCAGTACTTC.

The count of this clonotype is one. J is TRBJ2-5 and V is TRBV3-1; no definite D call. Per germline, CDR1 LGHDT and CDR2 YNNKEL (reference sequence). This CDR3 is built from 11 residues. V was trimmed by 0 bases and J by 9 bases, leaving 5 bases between them. As DNA, the CDR3 is TGTGCCAGCAGCCAAGAGTCAGCCCAGTACTTC. It is translated as CASSQESAQYF.

In this sample, this clonotype turned up once. This chain links TRBV7-2 with TRBJ2-5, with a possible D match to TRBD2 (5 bases). V was trimmed by 1 base and J by 5 bases, leaving 17 bases between them. The CDR3 consists of 16 residues. Germline values: CDR1 SGHTA, CDR2 FQGNSA. CDR3 amino acids: CASSLGSTRSPETQYF. CDR3 DNA sequence: TGTGCCAGCAGCTTAGGATCCACTAGGTCCCCCGAGACCCAGTACTTC.

This chain links TRBV12-3 or TRBV12-4 with TRBJ1-3, with D uncertain. This CDR3 region has 14 residues. Trimming cost V 7 bases and J 0 bases, with 10 bases left between them. The CDR3 DNA reads as TGTGCCAGCACACCGGGGAACTCTGGAAACACCATATATTTT. Translating gives CASTPGNSGNTIYF.

The gene calls are TRBV20-1 and TRBJ2-3; the match to TRBD2 covers 11 bases. V shed 5 bases, J shed 8 bases, and the junction held 15 bases outside the gene matches. Germline V gene lookup returns CDR1 DFQATT and CDR2 SNEGSKA (reference sequence). CDR3 length: 16 amino acids. DNA of the CDR3: TGCAGTGCTGACGAGGGCCTAGCGGGGGGTAGGGGTACGCAGTATTTT. Its translation is CSADEGLAGGRGTQYF.

The chain recombines TRBV29-1 with TRBJ1-1; D unclear. The CDR3 sequence is 13 residues long. Trimming removed 2 bases at V and 2 bases at J, with 9 bases between. Germline CDR1 SQVTM, CDR2 ANQGSEA. The CDR3 nucleotides read TGCAGCGTTGAAAAAAACAGTAACACTGAAGCTTTCTTT. Its translation: CSVEKNSNTEAFF.

A single count supports this clonotype. The chain links TRBV5-1 to TRBJ1-6; no firm D call. V was clipped by 4 bases and J by 10 bases, with 9 bases between them. CDR1 is SGHRS, CDR2 YFSETQ, per germline. The CDR3 is made up of 12 amino acids. The CDR3 sequence is CASSQDRSPLHF. The DNA of the CDR3 is TGCGCCAGCAGCCAGGACCGGTCACCCCTCCACTTT.

V is TRBV29-1 and J is TRBJ2-7, with D tentatively TRBD1 (5 bases). This CDR3 spans 12 amino acids. From germline, CDR1 is SQVTM and CDR2 ANQGSEA. Here the CDR3 reads CSALDTAYEQYF. CDR3 coding DNA: TGCAGTGCTTTGGACACGGCCTACGAGCAGTACTTC.

This clonotype showed up just a few times. V is TRBV29-1 and J is TRBJ2-7, with D possibly being TRBD1 (6 bases). The CDR3 sequence is 12 residues long. The germline V gene encodes CDR1 SQVTM and CDR2 ANQGSEA. Trimming took off 1 base at V and 4 bases at J, with 8 bases between the two ends. In nucleotides, the CDR3 is TGCAGCGTTGAAGGGCAGGGGTACGAGCAGTACTTC. Residues: CSVEGQGYEQYF.

The chain joins TRBV11-1 to TRBJ2-1; D is undetermined. The CDR3 has 14 amino acids. V lost 2 bases, J lost 8 bases, and 13 bases lay in between. Germline V gives CDR1 SGHAT, CDR2 FQDESV (reference sequence). CDR3 sequence (DNA): TGTGCCAGCAGCTTATCGGCTTATAGGGATGAGCAGTTCTTC. Its protein is CASSLSAYRDEQFF.

The V call is TRBV20-1, the J call TRBJ1-1; D unclear. Deletions cut 6 bases from V and 1 base from J, with 12 bases between. In germline, CDR1 is DFQATT, CDR2 SNEGSKA (reference sequence). The length of the CDR3 is 13 residues. This CDR3 reads CSASGLPNTEAFF. The CDR3 region has the DNA TGCAGTGCCAGTGGACTCCCGAACACTGAAGCTTTCTTT.

This chain connects TRBV6-5 to TRBJ2-5; unclear D gene. The CDR3 runs to 14 residues. Trimming took 7 bases from V and 0 from J, leaving 12 bases between them. Germline V gives CDR1 MNHEY, CDR2 SVGAGI. The CDR3 here is CASTDRVNQETQYF. CDR3 nucleotide sequence: TGTGCCAGCACAGACCGGGTAAACCAAGAGACCCAGTACTTC.

V and J are TRBV9 and TRBJ2-7, with D tentatively TRBD2 (6 bases). CDR1 and CDR2 from the germline V gene are SGDLS and YYNGEE. The CDR3 totals 14 residues. V was pared by 3 bases and J by 2 bases, with 12 bases between. The CDR3 is CASSGGVSTYEQYF. DNA of the CDR3: TGTGCCAGCAGCGGGGGGGTTTCAACCTACGAGCAGTACTTC.

The CDR3 here is CASSPSGGAGYEQFF. For the CDR3, the DNA is TGTGCCAGCAGCCCTAGCGGGGGGGCTGGTTATGAGCAGTTCTTC. V is TRBV9 and J is TRBJ2-1; TRBD2 aligns across 12 bases. The length of the CDR3 is 15 residues. V gave up 4 bases and J gave up 8 bases; unmatched junction bases: 7. CDR1 is SGDLS and CDR2 is YYNGEE in the germline V gene.